The clone carrying this TCR beta chain was recorded at least ten times. Its cognate antigen is unknown. The data stem from a study of CD8 T cells in ankylosing spondylitis. Study-wide findings and caveats: Disease-linked clones were reportedly significantly enriched in matched ankylosing spondylitis synovial fluid. Blood of patients with ankylosing spondylitis appeared to be characterized by a TCR beta motif of several highly homologous variants.

Trimming removed 0 bases at V and 5 bases at J, with 10 bases between. The CDR3 is made up of 15 amino acids. Germline CDR1 LGHNA, CDR2 YSLEER. TCRdb analysed the 5' RACE reads with MiXCR anew, one entry per CDR3 protein. The sample has fewer than 550,000 distinct CDR3 sequences; about 5% are singletons. The chain has TRBV4-3 and TRBJ1-4; D is uncertain. The clonotype comes from a male donor with ankylosing spondylitis. The specimen sequenced was blood, either unsorted or a sorted T cell fraction (not recorded which). DNA of the CDR3: TGCGCCAGCAGCCAAGATTCGGCCGTAAATGAAAAACTGTTTTTT. Amino acids: CASSQDSAVNEKLFF.